The 15 T cell receptor beta chains below all came from one sample that was sequenced in a study of neoadjuvant anti-PD-1 for oral cavity cancer. Time point of the sample: after neoadjuvant nivolumab, at surgical resection. The repertoire was sequenced with immunoSEQ multiplex PCR; TCRdb's copy has only in-frame clones and lacks some. The sample has approximately 10,000 clones, around 72% seen once; the top ten hold about 4.1%. The material sequenced was PBMCs, taken after nivolumab (anti-PD-1) treatment. These receptors were collected from a person between 40 and 85 years old with oral cavity squamous cell carcinoma.

This clone was seen a handful of times. V usage is TRBV4-1 and J usage is TRBJ1-1, with a weak D call TRBD1 (6 bases). Deletions cut 4 bases from V and 4 bases from J, with 13 bases between. CDR3 length: 14 residues. Looked up from germline, CDR1 is MGHRA and CDR2 is YSYEKL. The CDR3 bases are TGCGCCAGCAGCCCCGGACAGTTTACCACTGAAGCTTTCTTT. This sequence encodes CASSPGQFTTEAFF.

The chain employs TRBV7-3 and TRBJ1-1; D is ambiguous. Trimming shortened V by 1 base and J by 1 base, and 13 bases separated the two germline ends. The V gene's germline CDR1 is SGHTA and CDR2 FQGTGA. The CDR3 spans 16 residues. CDR3 residues: CASSLNSIESNTEAFF. In DNA, the CDR3 is TGTGCCAGCAGCTTAAATTCGATAGAATCGAACACTGAAGCTTTCTTT.

The gene calls are TRBV27 and TRBJ2-2, with a weak D call TRBD2 (5 bases). The germline gives CDR1 MNHEY, CDR2 SMNVEV (reference sequence). CDR3 length: 15 residues. Trimming removed 0 bases from V and 7 bases from J, with 12 bases in between. CDR3 sequence: CASSLSPSRIGELFF. The CDR3, as DNA: TGTGCCAGCAGTTTATCCCCTAGCAGGATCGGGGAGCTGTTTTTT.

The chain joins TRBV19 to TRBJ2-7, with D hard to call. The germline V gene has CDR1 LNHDA and CDR2 SQIVND (reference sequence). Trimming took off 6 bases at V and 0 bases at J, with 15 bases between the two ends. This CDR3 is built from 15 residues. In DNA form, the CDR3 reads TGTGCCAGTAGCCTGGACCCCGCGGCCTCCTACGAGCAGTACTTC. This gives the protein CASSLDPAASYEQYF.

V is TRBV11-3 and J is TRBJ2-5; tentatively, D is TRBD2 (5 bases). V lost 5 bases and J 3 bases, leaving 13 bases between the germline ends. The germline V gene has CDR1 SGHNT and CDR2 YENEEA. The CDR3 spans 14 residues. The CDR3: CASSVGGPEETQYF. The CDR3 DNA is TGTGCCAGCAGCGTAGGCGGGCCCGAAGAGACCCAGTACTTC.

The rearrangement uses TRBV7-2 and TRBJ2-5, with D perhaps TRBD2 (6 bases). Per germline, CDR1 SGHTA and CDR2 FQGNSA. The CDR3 runs 13 residues. Trimming stripped 7 bases from V and 1 base from J, with 10 bases between. The CDR3 DNA sequence: TGTGCCAGCACGCGGGGCCTCCAAGAGACCCAGTACTTC. It specifies CASTRGLQETQYF.

The rearrangement joins TRBV29-1 to TRBJ1-1; a possible D gene is TRBD1 (6 bases). The germline CDR1 and CDR2 sequences are SQVTM and ANQGSEA. Trimming removed 1 base at V and 6 bases at J, with 12 bases between. CDR3 size: 13 residues. The CDR3 nucleotides read TGCAGCGTTGAAGGGGTGGGACATGCTGAAGCTTTCTTT. Translation: CSVEGVGHAEAFF. Using reference TRBV29-1 and TRBJ1-1 for the parts outside the CDR3, the full variable domain is SAVISQKPSRDICQRGTSLTIQCQVDSQVTMMFWYRQQPGQSLTLIATANQGSEATYESGFVIDKFPISRPNLTFSTLTVSNMSPEDSSIYLCSVEGVGHAEAFFGQGTRLTVV.

DNA for the CDR3: TGTGCCAGCAGTTTAGGACCACTAGCGGGGGGCTACGAGCAGTACTTC. Its protein product is CASSLGPLAGGYEQYF. V usage is TRBV27 and J usage is TRBJ2-7; 12 nucleotides match TRBD2. Germline CDR1 is MNHEY and CDR2 is SMNVEV (reference sequence). V shed 2 bases, J shed 3 bases, and the junction held 5 bases outside the gene matches. The CDR3 runs to 16 residues.

This sequence joins TRBV10-1 and TRBJ2-3, with 8 bases fitting TRBD2. V shed 3 bases and J 5 bases; nucleotides not matched to a gene: 10. The CDR3 has 16 residues. CDR1 is WNHNN and CDR2 is SYGVQD in the germline V gene (reference sequence). CDR3 sequence reads: CASSEMAGGGGDTQYF. CDR3 in DNA: TGCGCCAGCAGTGAAATGGCGGGAGGAGGTGGAGATACGCAGTATTTT.

The J gene is TRBJ2-2, the V gene TRBV10-1, with D perhaps TRBD2 (6 bases). Germline loops: CDR1 WNHNN, CDR2 SYGVQD (reference sequence). V was trimmed by 7 bases and J by 4 bases, leaving 10 bases between them. The CDR3 sequence is 13 residues long. The chain's CDR3 is CASTYSGTGELFF. The CDR3 coding sequence is TGCGCCAGCACCTATAGCGGCACCGGGGAGCTGTTTTTT.

This clone has a handful of counts. The chain combines TRBV7-9 with TRBJ2-3; 7 bases align to TRBD2. The germline V gene has CDR1 SEHNR and CDR2 FQNEAQ (reference sequence). The CDR3 extends over 15 amino acids. V lost 1 base and J lost 5; bases outside the gene matches: 6. CDR3 DNA: TGTGCCAGCAGCTTAGAGACGGGGGGAAGAGATACGCAGTATTTT. This codes for CASSLETGGRDTQYF.

This CDR3 reads CASSLSGVVETQYF. The DNA of the CDR3 is TGCGCCAGCAGCCTATCCGGGGTAGTGGAGACCCAGTACTTC. The V call is TRBV5-1, the J call TRBJ2-5, with D tentatively TRBD2 (5 bases). This CDR3 contains 14 residues. V lost 4 bases and J lost 5, with 15 bases in between. Germline V lookup: CDR1 SGHRS, CDR2 YFSETQ.

The chain is built from TRBV27 and TRBJ2-5; possible D gene TRBD2, 6 bases. Germline V CDR1 and CDR2: MNHEY, SMNVEV (reference sequence). V was shortened by 5 bases and J by 2 bases, with 21 bases between the two germline ends. This CDR3 is built from 17 residues. In nucleotides, the CDR3 is TGTGCCAGCAGTACAGTAGCGGTCCGGGGAGGACAAGAGACCCAGTACTTC. This codes for CASSTVAVRGGQETQYF.

The chain uses TRBV6-1 and TRBJ2-1; 7 nucleotides match TRBD1. The CDR3 sequence is 16 residues long. J gave up 5 bases and V 2 bases, and 9 bases lay outside the gene matches. CDR1 MNHNS and CDR2 SASEGT come from the germline V gene. CDR3 loop: CASSESPDREDNEQFF. DNA for the CDR3: TGTGCCAGCAGTGAATCCCCTGACAGGGAAGACAATGAGCAGTTCTTC.

The V gene is TRBV11-2, the J gene TRBJ2-7, with D perhaps TRBD1 (6 bases). The CDR3 runs to 13 residues. Deletions cut 5 bases from V and 3 bases from J, with 11 bases between. Germline V gene sequence: CDR1 SGHAT, CDR2 FQNNGV. The CDR3: CASSRTALYEQYF. The CDR3 DNA reads TGTGCCAGCAGCCGGACAGCCCTCTACGAGCAGTACTTC. Together with reference TRBV11-2 and TRBJ2-7, the CDR3 gives the full variable domain: EAGVAQSPRYKIIEKRQSVAFWCNPISGHATLYWYQQILGQGPKLLIQFQNNGVVDDSQLPKDRFSAERLKGVDSTLKIQPAKLEDSAVYLCASSRTALYEQYFGPGTRLTVT.